These 12 T cell receptor beta chains came from one sample sequenced in a study of early T cells in non-severe SARS-CoV-2 infection. From the 5' RACE reads, TCRdb called clonotypes with MiXCR, one entry per CDR3 protein. Counted here are around 60,000 distinct CDR3 sequences, 12% occurring once; the ten biggest clones make up roughly a tenth. Input material: whole blood. The origin of the receptors is an adult who was a healthcare worker with PCR-confirmed SARS-CoV-2 infection or an uninfected control (not recorded which).

Comments on this clonotype: Given a much more abundant clone one base away, this may be a read error. DNA of the CDR3: TGTGTCAGCAGCTCCCGGGGGACAGGGACAGAGACCCAGTACTTC. Amino acids: CVSSSRGTGTETQYF. The gene calls are TRBV9 and TRBJ2-5, with TRBD1 identical over 9 bases. CDR1 SGDLS and CDR2 YYNGEE come from the germline V gene. The CDR3 sequence is 15 residues long.

This clonotype was seen at least ten times. This chain joins TRBV24-1 and TRBJ1-4, with D possibly matching TRBD1 (5 bases). V was shortened by 4 bases and J by 8 bases, with 19 bases between the two germline ends. This CDR3 spans 16 amino acids. Germline V gene lookup returns CDR1 KGHDR and CDR2 SFDVKD. Here the CDR3 DNA reads TGTGCCACCAGTGAATGGGGTCCAGGGATCGGCGAAAAACTGTTTTTT. Its translation is CATSEWGPGIGEKLFF.

There are many counts of this clonotype. The chain recombines TRBV4-3 with TRBJ2-7; 7 nucleotides line up with TRBD2. The germline CDR1 and CDR2 sequences are LGHNA and YSLEER. V dropped 0 bases and J dropped 3; count of bases not matched to a gene: 5. The CDR3 length is 15 residues. The CDR3 nucleotides are TGCGCCAGCAGCCAAGATCGGGCTAGCGGCTACGAGCAGTACTTC. Translation: CASSQDRASGYEQYF.

The rearrangement uses TRBV10-2 and TRBJ1-4; 9 bases fit TRBD1. This CDR3 has 14 amino acids. Germline CDR1 WSHSY, CDR2 SAAADI. Trimming took 6 bases from V and 8 from J; bases not matched to a gene: 7. The CDR3 DNA follows: TGCGCCAGCAGGGGACAGGGAGAAAAGGAAAAACTGTTTTTT. It encodes CASRGQGEKEKLFF.

This clonotype was seen repeatedly, ten times or more. The chain employs TRBV4-1 and TRBJ2-7, with D uncertain. The CDR3 sequence is 15 residues long. V shed 1 base and J shed 0 bases, with 10 bases lying between them. Germline V lookup: CDR1 MGHRA, CDR2 YSYEKL. CDR3 residues: CASSQVQISSYEQYF. DNA for the CDR3: TGCGCCAGCAGCCAAGTGCAGATCAGCTCCTACGAGCAGTACTTC.

This clonotype turned up a few times. The rearrangement uses TRBV3-1 and TRBJ2-1, with 8 bases aligning to TRBD2. The CDR3 consists of 17 residues. Per germline, CDR1 LGHDT and CDR2 YNNKEL (reference sequence). V lost 1 base and J lost 7; bases outside the gene matches: 12. CDR3 in amino acids: CASSQVISGAGQNEQFF. The CDR3 DNA sequence: TGTGCCAGCAGCCAAGTTATTAGCGGGGCGGGGCAAAATGAGCAGTTCTTC.

This clonotype was seen a few times. V and J are TRBV28 and TRBJ2-1; D gene unclear. V was clipped by 3 bases and J by 2 bases, with 8 bases between them. Per the germline V gene, CDR1 is MDHEN and CDR2 is SYDVKM. The length of the CDR3 is 14 residues. The CDR3 region is CASSFRATYNEQFF. The CDR3 coding sequence is TGTGCCAGCAGTTTCCGGGCCACCTACAATGAGCAGTTCTTC.

This clonotype was observed a few times. The V and J genes are TRBV21-1 and TRBJ2-3; the table's D call, TRBD2, was not checked against the DNA. TRBV21-1 constitutes a pseudogene. The CDR3 runs 14 residues. CDR3 nucleotide sequence: TGTGCCAGCACCCTAGCGGGAGGGACTCGTACGCAGTATTTT. Translation: CASTLAGGTRTQYF.

This sequence joins TRBV5-1 and TRBJ2-2, with 7 positions matching TRBD2. Germline V gives CDR1 SGHRS, CDR2 YFSETQ. This CDR3 contains 17 residues. V trimming: 4 bases; J trimming: 1 base; junction bases outside the gene matches: 10. The CDR3 DNA is TGCGCCAGCAGCCGCGGGCGGGGAGGGGAGAACACCGGGGAGCTGTTTTTT. Its translation: CASSRGRGGENTGELFF.

V and J are TRBV12-3 or TRBV12-4 and TRBJ1-6; no clear D gene. The CDR3 totals 13 residues. The V end was cut by 3 bases, the J end by 9 bases, with 9 bases between. The CDR3 nucleotides read TGTGCCAGCAGTTTCGCGCGGGGTTCACCCCTCCACTTT. Its translation is CASSFARGSPLHF.

This clonotype has at least ten counts. The rearrangement uses TRBV19 and TRBJ1-3; no clear D. V lost 9 bases and J lost 0, with 15 bases in between. Germline V lookup: CDR1 LNHDA, CDR2 SQIVND (reference sequence). The length of the CDR3 is 15 residues. The CDR3 sequence is CASEEGLNSGNTIYF. The DNA for the CDR3 is TGTGCCAGCGAAGAGGGTCTGAACTCTGGAAACACCATATATTTT.

This clonotype was detected many times. V usage is TRBV29-1 and J usage is TRBJ2-1; 11 nucleotides line up with TRBD2. After removal of 2 bases from V and 8 bases from J, the junction contained 2 bases not matched to a gene. Germline V gives CDR1 SQVTM, CDR2 ANQGSEA. The CDR3 sequence is 13 residues long. The CDR3 bases are TGCAGCGTTGAACTAGCGGGAGGTCATGAGCAGTTCTTC. Protein product: CSVELAGGHEQFF.